This TCR beta chain is drawn from a study of blood T cell repertoires in COVID-19. Study-level background: Nucleic acid was either cDNA or gDNA, and it came from T cells, B-cell-depleted T cells, or PBMCs.

The germline gives CDR1 SGHRS, CDR2 YFSETQ. The CDR3 runs 15 residues. V dropped 0 bases and J dropped 6; count of bases not matched to a gene: 6. Study processing details: Cell counts per sample came from amplifying reference gene primers. Produced via immunoSEQ multiplex PCR; TCRdb's table is partial and in-frame only. D and trimming come from the DNA, and the V and J calls and clone size come from that table. The sample has roughly 360,000 clones, more than 75% seen once. The clonotype comes from a human donor with acute or convalescent COVID-19. The donor label of this sample is uncertain. V is TRBV5-1 and J is TRBJ1-5; 7 bases map to TRBD1. The material sequenced was peripheral blood. The CDR3 reads CASSLVLQGRQPQHF. In nucleotides, the CDR3 is TGCGCCAGCAGCTTGGTCTTACAGGGGCGTCAGCCCCAGCATTTT.